The table lists the clone carrying this TCR beta chain with many counts. The antigen is not known. Germline V lookup: CDR1 DFQATT, CDR2 SNEGSKA (reference sequence). The CDR3 runs 14 residues. The V gene lost 5 bases and the J gene lost 0 bases, with 13 bases spanning the gap. This record comes from a study of Graves' ophthalmopathy and Graves' hyperthyroidism. Findings of the study overall: Most thyroid clonotypes with frequency above 0.001 were detected in blood too. Ophthalmopathy progression was predicted with 70.59% sensitivity and about 74% specificity.

RNA transcripts were the template, and TCR beta CDR3 regions were amplified from them. Second-round multiplex PCR came after a first-round RT-PCR that employed HTBI primers. One entry per CDR3 protein, called by TCRdb with MiXCR from the multiplex PCR reads. The sample contains just over 400,000 distinct CDR3 sequences, 20% to 25% of which appear only once. The chain carries TRBV20-1 and TRBJ2-5, with D maybe TRBD1 (5 bases). The sequence derives from a woman under 30 with stable Graves' hyperthyroidism. The sequenced sample consisted of peripheral blood. CDR3: CSAPTGHNQETQYF. The CDR3 DNA sequence: TGCAGTGCTCCCACCGGACACAACCAAGAGACCCAGTACTTC.